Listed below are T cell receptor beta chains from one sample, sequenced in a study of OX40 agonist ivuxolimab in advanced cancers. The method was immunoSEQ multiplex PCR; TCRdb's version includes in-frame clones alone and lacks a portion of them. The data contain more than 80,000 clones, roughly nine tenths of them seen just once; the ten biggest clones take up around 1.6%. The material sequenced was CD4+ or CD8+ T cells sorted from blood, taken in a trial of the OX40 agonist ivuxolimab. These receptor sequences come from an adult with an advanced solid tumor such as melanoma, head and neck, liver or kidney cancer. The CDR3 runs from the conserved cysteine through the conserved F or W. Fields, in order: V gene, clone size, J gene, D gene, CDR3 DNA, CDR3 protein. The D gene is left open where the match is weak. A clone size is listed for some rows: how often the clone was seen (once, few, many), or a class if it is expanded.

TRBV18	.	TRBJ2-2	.	TGTGCCAGCTCACCATTCGATACTCTCGCGAACACCGGGGAGCTGTTTTTT	CASSPFDTLANTGELFF
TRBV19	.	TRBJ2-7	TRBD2	TGTGCCAGTATTAGACTAGCGGGAGTTTACGAGCAGTACTTC	CASIRLAGVYEQYF
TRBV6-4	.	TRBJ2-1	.	TGTGCCAGCAGTGAACAGGGGGAGGGTAATGAGCAGTTCTTC	CASSEQGEGNEQFF
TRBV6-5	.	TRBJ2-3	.	TGTGCCAGCAGTTACTCGAGGCCCACAGATACGCAGTATTTT	CASSYSRPTDTQYF
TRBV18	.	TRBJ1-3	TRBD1	TGTGCCAGCTCACCCGGACAGGGGGCGACTGGAAACACCATATATTTT	CASSPGQGATGNTIYF
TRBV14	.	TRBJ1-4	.	TGTGCCAGCAGCCAAGATGAAGGGCCGGTTTGGGAAAAACTGTTTTTT	CASSQDEGPVWEKLFF
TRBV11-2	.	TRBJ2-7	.	TGTGCCAGCAGCTTTGGTCCGAGGGAGCAGTACTTC	CASSFGPREQYF
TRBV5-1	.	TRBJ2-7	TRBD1	TGCGCCAGCAGTCCGGGACAGCCTGAGTCCTACGAGCAGTACTTC	CASSPGQPESYEQYF
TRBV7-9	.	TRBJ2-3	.	TGTGCCAGCAGCCCCATGACCTCGTTTGATACGCAGTATTTT	CASSPMTSFDTQYF
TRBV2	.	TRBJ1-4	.	TGTGCCAGCAGTCCTAACAGGCTTGGGGTTGGAAAACTGTTTTTT	CASSPNRLGVGKLFF
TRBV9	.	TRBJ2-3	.	TGTGCCAGCAGCGTTGGTGTGGTTGGCACAGATACGCAGTATTTT	CASSVGVVGTDTQYF
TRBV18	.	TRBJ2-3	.	TGTGCCAGCTCACCACCGGGACGGATCACAGATACGCAGTATTTT	CASSPPGRITDTQYF
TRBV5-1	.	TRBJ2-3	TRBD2	TGCGCCAGCAGCTTGTCTAGCGGGAGAAGAGATACGCAGTATTTT	CASSLSSGRRDTQYF
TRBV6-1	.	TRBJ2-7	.	TGTGCCAGCGGTCGGTTATCCTACGAGCAGTACTTC	CASGRLSYEQYF
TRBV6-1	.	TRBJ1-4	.	TGTGCCAGCAGTGAAGGGACCCCAGAAAAACTGTTTTTT	CASSEGTPEKLFF
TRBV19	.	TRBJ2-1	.	TGTGCCAGTAGTGAACAGGGTAGCTCCTACAATGAGCAGTTCTTC	CASSEQGSSYNEQFF
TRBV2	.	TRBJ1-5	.	TGTGCCAGCACAGACGAGGGTGGGCAGCCCCAGCATTTT	CASTDEGGQPQHF
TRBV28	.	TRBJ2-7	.	TGTGCCAGCAGTTTGACCCCAGGGGCAGGTACCTACGAGCAGTACTTC	CASSLTPGAGTYEQYF
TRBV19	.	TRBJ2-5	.	TGTGCCAGTAACGACGGGTTTGGCAACCAAGAGACCCAGTACTTC	CASNDGFGNQETQYF
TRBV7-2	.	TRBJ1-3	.	TGTGCCAGCAGCTCCCTCGCGGCTCACACCATATATTTT	CASSSLAAHTIYF
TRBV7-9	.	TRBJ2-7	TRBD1	TGTGCCAGCAGACTGGGACAGGAGTACGAGCAGTACTTC	CASRLGQEYEQYF
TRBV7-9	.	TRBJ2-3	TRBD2	TGTGCCAGCAGCAAAGGACTAGCGGGTAGCACAGATACGCAGTATTTT	CASSKGLAGSTDTQYF
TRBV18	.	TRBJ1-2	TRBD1	TGTGCCAGCTCACCAGGGACAGGGGCTGAGGGCTACACCTTC	CASSPGTGAEGYTF
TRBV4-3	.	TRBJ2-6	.	TGCGCCAGCAGCCAAGCCTTCTCTGGGGCCAACGTCCTGACTTTC	CASSQAFSGANVLTF
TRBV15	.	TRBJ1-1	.	TGTGCCACCAGCAGAGTCTCAGGATACGGAGTCACTGAAGCTTTCTTT	CATSRVSGYGVTEAFF
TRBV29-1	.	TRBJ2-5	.	TGCAGCGTTGCTGTCGGCAAGCAAGAGACCCAGTACTTC	CSVAVGKQETQYF
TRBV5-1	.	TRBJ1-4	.	TGCGCCAGCAGCTTGGAGTCTGGATCTAATGAAAAACTGTTTTTT	CASSLESGSNEKLFF
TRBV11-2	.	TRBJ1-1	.	TGTGCCAGCAGCTTAGGGGGGGCGGACACTGAAGCTTTCTTT	CASSLGGADTEAFF
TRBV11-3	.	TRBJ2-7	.	TGTGCCAGCAGCCGGGGGAGCTCCTACGAGCAGTACTTC	CASSRGSSYEQYF
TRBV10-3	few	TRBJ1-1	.	TGTGCCATCAGTGGCGGGACTGAAGCTTTCTTT	CAISGGTEAFF
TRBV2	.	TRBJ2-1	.	TGTGCCAGCAGCGCGGCCTCACGGGGCCCCAAATACAATGAGCAGTTCTTC	CASSAASRGPKYNEQFF
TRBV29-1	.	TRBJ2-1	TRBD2	TGCAGCGTCGGACTAGCAATTTCCGAGCAGTTCTTC	CSVGLAISEQFF
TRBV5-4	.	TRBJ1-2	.	TGTGCCAGCAGCCCGTCCAGGGAAAAAGCTAACTATGGCTACACCTTC	CASSPSREKANYGYTF
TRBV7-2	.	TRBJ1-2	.	TGTGCCAGCAGCCAAAGCACGGGGGTAGGTGGCTACACCTTC	CASSQSTGVGGYTF
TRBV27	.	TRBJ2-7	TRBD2	TGTGCCAGCAGTTGGCTAGCGGGAGATAACGAGCAGTACTTC	CASSWLAGDNEQYF
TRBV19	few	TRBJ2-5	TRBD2	TGTGCCAGTAGTAGTAGCGGGGGCCCACAAGAGACCCAGTACTTC	CASSSSGGPQETQYF
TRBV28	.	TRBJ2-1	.	TGTGCCAGCAGTTCCGGGACGAGAGGGCATGAGCAGTTCTTC	CASSSGTRGHEQFF
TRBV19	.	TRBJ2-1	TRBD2	TGTGCCAGTAGTTTTAGCGGGAGAGAGGAGCAGTTCTTC	CASSFSGREEQFF
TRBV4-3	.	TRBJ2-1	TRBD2	TGCGCCAGCAGCCAACAGCTAGCGGGAGCCTATCAGCAGTTCTTC	CASSQQLAGAYQQFF
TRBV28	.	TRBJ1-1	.	TGTGCCAGCAGTTTGAACAGCCCTCCGGGTGCTTTCTTT	CASSLNSPPGAFF